These 14 T cell receptor beta chains were all obtained from the same sample, sequenced in a study of blood T cell repertoires in COVID-19 (dated by TCRdb to the early 2020s). The method behind the library was the immunoSEQ multiplex PCR assay. Sourced from immuneACCESS, this table was stored by TCRdb with only in-frame sequences that have V and J called. A share of the clones is absent; for the studies checked, an unresolved V gene accounts for under half, and the remainder has no known explanation. The sample contains roughly 400,000 clones, approximately 91% of them found a single time. The ten largest account for approximately 2.1% of the sample. The sequenced sample consisted of PBMCs or T cells enriched from blood (not recorded which). The receptors were sampled from a woman aged 40 to 50 with acute COVID-19.

This clone was seen more than once but under ten times. DNA of the CDR3: TGTGCCAGCAGAATCGGACAGGGAGGAACCTACGAGCAGTACTTC. Translated, it gives CASRIGQGGTYEQYF. This chain connects TRBV6-5 to TRBJ2-7; TRBD1 matches 8 bases. The CDR3 consists of 15 residues. Germline values: CDR1 MNHEY, CDR2 SVGAGI. J gave up 2 bases and V 6 bases, and 9 bases lay outside the gene matches.

This clone occurred once. The rearrangement joins TRBV6-5 to TRBJ1-1; the D gene is possibly TRBD1 (5 bases). The germline CDR1 and CDR2 sequences are MNHEY and SVGAGI. V was clipped by 2 bases and J by 5 bases, with 15 bases between them. This CDR3 contains 15 residues. CDR3 residues: CASSYGDQGTTEAFF. The CDR3, as DNA: TGTGCCAGCAGTTACGGGGATCAGGGTACAACTGAAGCTTTCTTT.

The chain links TRBV4-1 to TRBJ1-2, with 7 bases lining up with TRBD1. CDR3 length: 15 residues. Germline CDR1 is MGHRA and CDR2 is YSYEKL. The trim removed 3 bases at V and 0 bases at J, leaving 4 bases unmatched. CDR3 DNA: TGCGCCAGCAGCCAGACCGGGACAGCTAACTATGGCTACACCTTC. This codes for CASSQTGTANYGYTF.

This clone was seen only once. This rearrangement joins TRBV13 to TRBJ2-5; D may be TRBD2 (6 bases). The length of the CDR3 is 13 residues. Germline lookup yields CDR1 PRHDT and CDR2 FYEKMQ (reference sequence). V gave up 5 bases and J gave up 7 bases, with 14 bases separating them. CDR3 sequence (DNA): TGTGCCAGCAGCGAACCTGGAGGGAGGACCCAGTACTTC. Encoded protein: CASSEPGGRTQYF.

The gene calls are TRBV5-6 and TRBJ1-5; 10 nucleotides match TRBD1. The V segment lost 4 bases and the J segment 7 bases; nucleotides outside the gene matches: 2. CDR3 length equals 13 residues. Germline CDR1 SGHDT, CDR2 YYEEEE. The CDR3 region is CASSRDRGQPQHF. CDR3 bases: TGTGCCAGCAGCCGGGACAGGGGCCAGCCCCAGCATTTT.

The J gene is TRBJ2-2, the V gene TRBV11-2; no reliable D call. This CDR3 spans 12 amino acids. The germline V gene encodes CDR1 SGHAT and CDR2 FQNNGV. V was pared by 3 bases and J by 6 bases, with 5 bases between. As DNA, the CDR3 is TGTGCCAGCAGCTTTGGCCCCGGGGAGCTGTTTTTT. Residues: CASSFGPGELFF.

This clone was seen only once. This chain connects TRBV2 to TRBJ1-2; a weak D match, TRBD1 (6 bases). The CDR3 runs to 14 residues. The V and J ends lost 6 bases and 3 bases respectively, with 14 bases between them. Germline V gene sequence: CDR1 SNHLY, CDR2 FYNNEI. CDR3 nucleotide sequence: TGTGCCAGCAGGTACAGGGCCGGGGACTATGGCTACACCTTC. Protein sequence: CASRYRAGDYGYTF.

Notes on this clone: The same CDR3 is also encoded by other DNA sequences in this sample. This chain links TRBV27 with TRBJ1-2; 7 positions match TRBD1. The CDR3 totals 13 residues. Germline CDR1 and CDR2: MNHEY and SMNVEV (reference sequence). The V segment lost 6 bases and the J segment 2 bases; nucleotides outside the gene matches: 3. The CDR3 DNA follows: TGTGCCAGCAGCCTACAGGGGAACTATGGCTACACCTTC. Its translation: CASSLQGNYGYTF.

The V gene is TRBV19, the J gene TRBJ1-5; 7 bases match TRBD1. Trimming took 5 bases from V and 6 from J; bases not matched to a gene: 4. The CDR3 runs 13 residues. CDR1 and CDR2 (germline): LNHDA, SQIVND (reference sequence). In DNA, the CDR3 is TGTGCCAGTAGTTCAGGGGGAACTCAGCCCCAGCATTTT. As protein: CASSSGGTQPQHF.

The chain uses TRBV12-3 or TRBV12-4 and TRBJ1-4, with 7 bases identical to TRBD1. The CDR3 is made up of 13 amino acids. J lost 8 bases, V lost 7 bases, and 7 bases had no gene match. The CDR3 nucleotides read TGTGCCAGCACTGCAGAGGACAGGGAAAAACTGTTTTTT. This sequence encodes CASTAEDREKLFF.

The V call is TRBV19, the J call TRBJ1-2; 10 positions match TRBD1. The CDR3 is 14 residues long. The germline V gene has CDR1 LNHDA and CDR2 SQIVND (reference sequence). V lost 7 bases to trimming and J lost 2 bases; unmatched junction nucleotides: 4. CDR3 nucleotides: TGTGCCAGTACCACGACAGGGGGCAACTATGGCTACACCTTC. Protein sequence: CASTTTGGNYGYTF.

This sequence joins TRBV3-1 (or the pseudogene TRBV3-2) and TRBJ1-3, with unresolved D. The CDR3 totals 17 residues. The germline CDR1 and CDR2 sequences are LGHDT and YNNKEL (reference sequence). V dropped 0 bases and J dropped 4 bases, with 16 bases sitting between them. CDR3 sequence (DNA): TGTGCCAGCAGCCAAGATTTGGTAAGGAGAGGCGGAAACACCATATATTTT. This encodes CASSQDLVRRGGNTIYF.

The chain carries TRBV2 and TRBJ2-3; maybe TRBD2 (6 bases). CDR1 is SNHLY and CDR2 is FYNNEI in the germline V gene. CDR3 length equals 18 residues. V was pared by 8 bases and J by 0 bases, with 24 bases between. The CDR3 protein is CASGGVGHTVLSTDTQYF. CDR3 coding DNA: TGTGCCAGCGGAGGGGTTGGACACACGGTACTAAGCACAGATACGCAGTATTTT. Using reference TRBV2 and TRBJ2-3 for the parts outside the CDR3, the full variable domain is EPEVTQTPSHQVTQMGQEVILRCVPISNHLYFYWYRQILGQKVEFLVSFYNNEISEKSEIFDDQFSVERPDGSNFTLKIRSTKLEDSAMYFCASGGVGHTVLSTDTQYFGPGTRLTVL.

The genes are TRBV29-1 and TRBJ2-1; possible D gene TRBD2, 6 bases. The length of the CDR3 is 15 residues. Trimming removed 4 bases at V and 0 bases at J, with 13 bases between. The germline V gene encodes CDR1 SQVTM and CDR2 ANQGSEA. CDR3 sequence (DNA): TGCAGCGTTGCGGAGGGGCTAGCCTCCTACAATGAGCAGTTCTTC. It codes for CSVAEGLASYNEQFF.